This TCR beta chain comes out of a study of cytomegalovirus exposure and HLA in healthy donors. Across the whole study: The use of the same platform for the approximately 130 validation repertoires and the approximately 730 first-cohort repertoires was reported by a later analysis.

The table came from immunoSEQ multiplex PCR; TCRdb's copy has only in-frame clones and leaves some out. The sample has over 20,000 clones, around 96% seen once. This CDR3 region has 19 residues. Germline V gene sequence: CDR1 MGHRA, CDR2 YSYEKL. The junction had 10 bases not matched to a gene; V was cut back by 1 base and J by 3 bases. The TCR sequence derives from a man aged 30 to 45 in good health and CMV-seropositive. V usage is TRBV4-1 and J usage is TRBJ2-1, with TRBD2 matching over 12 bases. Specimen: PBMCs. The CDR3 loop is CASSQGGLAGTVSYNEQFF. In nucleotides, the CDR3 is TGCGCCAGCAGCCAAGGAGGACTAGCGGGAACCGTCAGCTACAATGAGCAGTTCTTC.